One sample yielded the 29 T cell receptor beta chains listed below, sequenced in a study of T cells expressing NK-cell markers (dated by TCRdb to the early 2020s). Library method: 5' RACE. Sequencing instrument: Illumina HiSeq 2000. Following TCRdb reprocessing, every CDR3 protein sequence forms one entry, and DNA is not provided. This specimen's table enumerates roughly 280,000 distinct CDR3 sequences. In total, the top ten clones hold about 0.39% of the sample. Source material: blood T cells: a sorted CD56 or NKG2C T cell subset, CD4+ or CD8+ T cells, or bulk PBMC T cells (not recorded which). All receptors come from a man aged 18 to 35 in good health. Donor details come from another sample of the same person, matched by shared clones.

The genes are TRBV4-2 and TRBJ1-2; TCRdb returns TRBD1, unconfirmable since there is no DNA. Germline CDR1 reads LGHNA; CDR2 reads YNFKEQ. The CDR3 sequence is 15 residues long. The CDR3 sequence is CASSQEKGTDYGYTF.

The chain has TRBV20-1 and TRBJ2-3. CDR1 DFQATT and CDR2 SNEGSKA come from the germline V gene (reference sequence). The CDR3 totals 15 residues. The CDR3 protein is CSARETAGNTDTQYF.

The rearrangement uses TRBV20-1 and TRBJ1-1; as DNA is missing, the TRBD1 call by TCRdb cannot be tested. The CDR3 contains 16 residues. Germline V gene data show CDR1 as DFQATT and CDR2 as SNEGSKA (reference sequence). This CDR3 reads CSARYGTGGLNTEAFF.

The CDR3 here is CASSPRGGQGANEQFF. The V call is TRBV6-1, the J call TRBJ2-1; TCRdb outputs TRBD1, but without DNA this stays unchecked. Germline V gene data show CDR1 as MNHNS and CDR2 as SASEGT. This CDR3 is 16 amino acids long.

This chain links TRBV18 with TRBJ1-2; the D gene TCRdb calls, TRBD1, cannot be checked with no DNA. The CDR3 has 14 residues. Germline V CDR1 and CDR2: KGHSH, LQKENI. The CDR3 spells CASTTGANPWGYTF.

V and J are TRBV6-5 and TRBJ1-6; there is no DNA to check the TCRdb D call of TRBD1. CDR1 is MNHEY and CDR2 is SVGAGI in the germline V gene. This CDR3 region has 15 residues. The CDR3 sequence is CASSYRGQGYSPLHF.

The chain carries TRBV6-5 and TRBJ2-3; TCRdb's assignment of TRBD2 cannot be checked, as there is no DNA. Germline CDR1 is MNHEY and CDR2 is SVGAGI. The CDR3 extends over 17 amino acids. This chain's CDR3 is CASSYSRLAGSTDTQYF.

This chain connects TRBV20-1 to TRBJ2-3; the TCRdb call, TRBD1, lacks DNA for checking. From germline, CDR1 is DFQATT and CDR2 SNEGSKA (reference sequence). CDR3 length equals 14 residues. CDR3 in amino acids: CSARDILGGDTQYF.

This CDR3 is CASLPGQGTGELFF. This chain links TRBV5-1 with TRBJ2-2; as DNA is missing, the TRBD1 call by TCRdb cannot be tested. Per the germline V gene, CDR1 is SGHRS and CDR2 is YFSETQ. This CDR3 has 14 amino acids.

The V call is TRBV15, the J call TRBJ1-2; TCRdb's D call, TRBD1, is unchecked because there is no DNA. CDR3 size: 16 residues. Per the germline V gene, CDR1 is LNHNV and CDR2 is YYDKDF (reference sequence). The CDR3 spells CATSRANRGPPYGYTF.

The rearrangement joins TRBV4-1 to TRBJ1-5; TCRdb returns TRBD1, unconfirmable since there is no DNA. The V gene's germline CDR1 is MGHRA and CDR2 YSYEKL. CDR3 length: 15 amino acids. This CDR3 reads CASSQDGGSNQPQHF.

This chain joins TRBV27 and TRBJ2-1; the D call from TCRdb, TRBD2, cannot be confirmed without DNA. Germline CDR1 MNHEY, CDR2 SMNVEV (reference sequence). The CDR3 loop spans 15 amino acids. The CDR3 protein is CASSRPGLKYNEQFF.

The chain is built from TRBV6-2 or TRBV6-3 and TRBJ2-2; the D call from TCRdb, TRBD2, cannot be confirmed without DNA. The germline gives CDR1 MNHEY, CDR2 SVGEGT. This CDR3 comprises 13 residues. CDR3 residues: CASRTENTGELFF.

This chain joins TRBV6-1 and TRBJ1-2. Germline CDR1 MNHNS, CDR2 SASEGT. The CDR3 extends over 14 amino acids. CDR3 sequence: CASKALRRSYGYTF.

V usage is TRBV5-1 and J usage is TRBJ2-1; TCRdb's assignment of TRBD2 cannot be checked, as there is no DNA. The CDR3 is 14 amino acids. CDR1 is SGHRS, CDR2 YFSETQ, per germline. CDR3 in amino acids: CASSREPSYNEQFF.

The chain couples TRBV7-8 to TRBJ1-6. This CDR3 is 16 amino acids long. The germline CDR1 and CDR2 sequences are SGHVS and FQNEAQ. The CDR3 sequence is CASSLALSQGGSPLHF.

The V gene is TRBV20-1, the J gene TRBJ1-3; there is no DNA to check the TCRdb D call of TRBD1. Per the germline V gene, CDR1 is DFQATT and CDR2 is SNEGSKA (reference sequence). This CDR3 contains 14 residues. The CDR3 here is CSAPVGSSGNTIYF.

This CDR3 reads CASSFGLAGPSEQFF. The chain is built from TRBV7-2 and TRBJ2-1; no DNA is available, so the TRBD2 call from TCRdb remains unchecked. This CDR3 has 15 residues. Per germline, CDR1 SGHTA and CDR2 FQGNSA. Filled out from reference TRBV7-2 and TRBJ2-1, the complete variable domain reads GAGVSQSPSNKVTEKGKDVELRCDPISGHTALYWYRQSLGQGLEFLIYFQGNSAPDKSGLPSDRFSAERTGGSVSTLTIQRTQQEDSAVYLCASSFGLAGPSEQFFGPGTRLTVL.

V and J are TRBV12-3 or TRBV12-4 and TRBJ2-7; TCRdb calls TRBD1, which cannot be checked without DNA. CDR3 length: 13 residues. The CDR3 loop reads CASSQSGVYEQYF.

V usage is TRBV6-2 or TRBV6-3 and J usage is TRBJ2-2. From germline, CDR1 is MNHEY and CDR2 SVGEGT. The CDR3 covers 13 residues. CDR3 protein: CASSYSGPGELFF.

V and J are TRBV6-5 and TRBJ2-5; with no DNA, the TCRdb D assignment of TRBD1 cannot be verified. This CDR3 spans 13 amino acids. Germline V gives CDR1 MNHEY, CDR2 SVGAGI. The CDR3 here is CASSLTVLETQYF.

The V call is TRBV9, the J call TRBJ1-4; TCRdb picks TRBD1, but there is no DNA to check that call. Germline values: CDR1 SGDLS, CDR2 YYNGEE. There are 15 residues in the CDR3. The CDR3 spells CASSVSTGPNEKLFF.

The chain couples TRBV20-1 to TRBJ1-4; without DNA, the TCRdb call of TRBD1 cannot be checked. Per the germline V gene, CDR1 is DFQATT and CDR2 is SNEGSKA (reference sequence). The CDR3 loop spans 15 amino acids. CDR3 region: CSARDPGTGLEKLFF.

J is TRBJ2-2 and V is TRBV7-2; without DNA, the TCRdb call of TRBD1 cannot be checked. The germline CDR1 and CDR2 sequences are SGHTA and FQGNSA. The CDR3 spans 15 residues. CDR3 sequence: CASSLAPGITGELFF.

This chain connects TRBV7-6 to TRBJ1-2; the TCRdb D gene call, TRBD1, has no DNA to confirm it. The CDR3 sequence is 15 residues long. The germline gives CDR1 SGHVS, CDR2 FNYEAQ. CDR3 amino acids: CASSSDTRGYGGYTF.

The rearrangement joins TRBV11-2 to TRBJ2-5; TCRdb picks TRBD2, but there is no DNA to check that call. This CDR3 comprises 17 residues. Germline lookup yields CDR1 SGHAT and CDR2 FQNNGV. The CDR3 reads CASSLGARTPSQETQYF.

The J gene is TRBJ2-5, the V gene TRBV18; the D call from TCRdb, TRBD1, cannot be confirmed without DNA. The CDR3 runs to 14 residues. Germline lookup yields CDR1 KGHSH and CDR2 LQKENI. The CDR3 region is CASSSDRGRETQYF.

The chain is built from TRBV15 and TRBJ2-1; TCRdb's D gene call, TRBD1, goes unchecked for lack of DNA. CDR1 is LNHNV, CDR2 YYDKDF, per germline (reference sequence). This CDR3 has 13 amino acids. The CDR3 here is CATSPSGGNEQFF.

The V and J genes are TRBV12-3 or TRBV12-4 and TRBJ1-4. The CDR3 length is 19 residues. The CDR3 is CASSLGFGSHIPTNEKLFF.